Presented here are 3 T cell receptor beta chains from one specimen sequenced in a study of T cells in Graves' hyperthyroidism and ophthalmopathy. From RNA transcripts, TCR beta CDR3 regions were amplified. When the TCR CDR3 underwent first-round RT-PCR, the HTBI primer set was used. From the multiplex PCR reads, TCRdb called clonotypes with MiXCR, one entry per CDR3 protein. The table shows 300,000 or so distinct CDR3 sequences, with roughly 18% occurring only once. Sequencing input: blood. The receptor source for this set is a woman aged 45-60 years with Graves' hyperthyroidism.

This clonotype appeared a few times. The CDR3 region is CSAPRGGRSEQFF. DNA of the CDR3: TGCAGTGCTCCCCGGGGAGGGAGATCAGAGCAGTTCTTC. This chain connects TRBV20-1 to TRBJ2-1, with TRBD2 matching over 7 bases. Per germline, CDR1 DFQATT and CDR2 SNEGSKA (reference sequence). Germline trimming cut 5 bases from V and 10 bases from J; bases unmatched to any gene: 11. The CDR3 is 13 residues long.

In its sample, this clonotype was seen many times. J is TRBJ2-5 and V is TRBV20-1; 11 bases align to TRBD2. Trimming cost V 0 bases and J 3 bases; bases outside gene matches: 9. The length of the CDR3 is 17 residues. Germline loops: CDR1 DFQATT, CDR2 SNEGSKA (reference sequence). The CDR3 loop is CSARDGLAGGLEETQYF. The CDR3, as DNA: TGCAGTGCTAGAGATGGTCTAGCGGGGGGCTTGGAAGAGACCCAGTACTTC.

This clonotype was counted a few times. The chain employs TRBV5-5 and TRBJ2-1; 7 bases match TRBD1. Germline V gene lookup returns CDR1 SGHKS and CDR2 YYEKEE (reference sequence). Trimming took 1 base from V and 10 from J; bases not matched to a gene: 5. This CDR3 spans 13 amino acids. CDR3 loop: CASSLFLGGEQFF. In DNA form, the CDR3 reads TGTGCCAGCAGCTTGTTCCTAGGGGGCGAGCAGTTCTTC. Full variable domain (remainder filled in from reference TRBV5-5 and TRBJ2-1): DAGVTQSPTHLIKTRGQQVTLRCSPISGHKSVSWYQQVLGQGPQFIFQYYEKEERGRGNFPDRFSARQFPNYSSELNVNALLLGDSALYLCASSLFLGGEQFFGPGTRLTVL.